A selection of T cell receptor beta chains follows, all from one sample in a study of T-cell memory formation after mild COVID-19. TCRdb fed the 5' RACE reads into MiXCR, producing one record per CDR3 protein. The top ten hold 8.4% of the sample, which has 450,000 to 650,000 distinct CDR3 sequences, about a fifth seen once. Sequencing was done on a sample of PBMCs or a T cell subset sorted from them (not recorded which). The receptors shown here come from an adult woman who had mild COVID-19 (a few samples of this study predate the infection). Cell type and time point are not known. Each CDR3 is given with its conserved first and last residue. Each record gives: J gene, D gene, V gene, clone size, CDR3 protein, CDR3 DNA. A D gene is named only where the DNA matches it firmly. Size is stated for part of the rows, as once, few or many counts, or as a class when the clone is expanded.

J gene: TRBJ1-2; D gene: NA; V gene: TRBV20-1; clone size: NA; CDR3 protein: CSAPSGPHGYTF; CDR3 DNA: TGCAGTGCCCCATCCGGACCTCATGGCTACACCTTC
J gene: TRBJ2-1; D gene: TRBD2; V gene: TRBV2; clone size: NA; CDR3 protein: CAVLAGESEQFF; CDR3 DNA: TGTGCCGTCCTAGCGGGAGAAAGTGAGCAGTTCTTC
J gene: TRBJ2-5; D gene: NA; V gene: TRBV19; clone size: few; CDR3 protein: CASSIAGETQYF; CDR3 DNA: TGTGCCAGTAGTATTGCCGGGGAGACCCAGTACTTC
J gene: TRBJ2-3; D gene: NA; V gene: TRBV10-3; clone size: few; CDR3 protein: CAISEGPDTQYF; CDR3 DNA: TGTGCCATCAGTGAGGGGCCAGATACGCAGTATTTT
J gene: TRBJ1-1; D gene: TRBD1; V gene: TRBV6-5; clone size: few; CDR3 protein: CASSRQGATEAFF; CDR3 DNA: TGTGCCAGCAGCAGACAGGGGGCAACTGAAGCTTTCTTT
J gene: TRBJ2-3; D gene: NA; V gene: TRBV6-2/TRBV6-3; clone size: few; CDR3 protein: CASSRVSSFTDTQYF; CDR3 DNA: TGTGCCAGCAGCCGAGTCAGCTCCTTCACAGATACGCAGTATTTT
J gene: TRBJ1-1; D gene: NA; V gene: TRBV6-5; clone size: NA; CDR3 protein: CASSYIRVGTEAFF; CDR3 DNA: TGTGCCAGCAGTTATATAAGGGTTGGCACTGAAGCTTTCTTT
J gene: TRBJ2-7; D gene: NA; V gene: TRBV7-6; clone size: NA; CDR3 protein: CASSQPGDSYEQYF; CDR3 DNA: TGTGCCAGCAGCCAACCAGGGGACTCCTACGAGCAGTACTTC
J gene: TRBJ1-1; D gene: NA; V gene: TRBV14; clone size: many; CDR3 protein: CASSQQSLMNTEAFF; CDR3 DNA: TGTGCCAGCAGCCAACAGAGTCTAATGAACACTGAAGCTTTCTTT
J gene: TRBJ2-7; D gene: NA; V gene: TRBV6-4; clone size: NA; CDR3 protein: CASSDPRWRHEQYF; CDR3 DNA: TGTGCCAGCAGTGACCCCCGCTGGAGACACGAGCAGTACTTC
J gene: TRBJ2-1; D gene: TRBD2; V gene: TRBV5-1; clone size: few; CDR3 protein: CASSLGLAGGPDEQFF; CDR3 DNA: TGCGCCAGCAGCTTGGGACTAGCGGGAGGGCCCGATGAGCAGTTCTTC
J gene: TRBJ1-1; D gene: NA; V gene: TRBV7-6; clone size: NA; CDR3 protein: CASRSEGGAEAFF; CDR3 DNA: TGTGCCAGCAGGTCAGAGGGAGGGGCTGAAGCTTTCTTT
J gene: TRBJ2-7; D gene: TRBD1; V gene: TRBV2; clone size: NA; CDR3 protein: CASSLQGVNYEQYF; CDR3 DNA: TGTGCCAGCAGTTTACAGGGGGTCAACTACGAGCAGTACTTC
J gene: TRBJ1-1; D gene: NA; V gene: TRBV28; clone size: few; CDR3 protein: CASIRALNTEAFF; CDR3 DNA: TGTGCCAGCATTCGGGCGTTGAACACTGAAGCTTTCTTT
J gene: TRBJ2-5; D gene: NA; V gene: TRBV15; clone size: NA; CDR3 protein: CATSRVDGPAETQYF; CDR3 DNA: TGTGCCACCAGCAGAGTGGACGGCCCAGCGGAGACCCAGTACTTC
J gene: TRBJ2-3; D gene: NA; V gene: TRBV12-3/TRBV12-4; clone size: NA; CDR3 protein: CASHLVGTDTQYF; CDR3 DNA: TGTGCCAGTCACCTAGTAGGCACAGATACGCAGTATTTT
J gene: TRBJ1-2; D gene: NA; V gene: TRBV20-1; clone size: NA; CDR3 protein: CSARALTAGTPYGYTF; CDR3 DNA: TGCAGTGCTAGAGCCCTGACCGCCGGCACCCCGTATGGCTACACCTTC
J gene: TRBJ1-6; D gene: TRBD1; V gene: TRBV2; clone size: NA; CDR3 protein: CASSPTGGAWNSPLHF; CDR3 DNA: TGTGCCAGCAGTCCCACAGGGGGCGCGTGGAATTCACCCCTCCACTTT
J gene: TRBJ1-2; D gene: NA; V gene: TRBV20-1; clone size: few; CDR3 protein: CSARAMGGVGYTF; CDR3 DNA: TGCAGTGCTAGAGCGATGGGAGGTGTGGGCTACACCTTC
J gene: TRBJ2-3; D gene: TRBD2; V gene: TRBV9; clone size: many; CDR3 protein: CASGGDWADTQYF; CDR3 DNA: TGTGCCAGCGGGGGGGACTGGGCAGATACGCAGTATTTT
J gene: TRBJ2-3; D gene: NA; V gene: TRBV10-3; clone size: NA; CDR3 protein: CAISERDTQYF; CDR3 DNA: TGTGCCATCAGTGAGCGGGATACGCAGTATTTT
J gene: TRBJ1-2; D gene: NA; V gene: TRBV7-9; clone size: few; CDR3 protein: CASSSEGGAWNGYTF; CDR3 DNA: TGTGCCAGCAGCTCCGAGGGGGGGGCGTGGAATGGCTACACCTTC
J gene: TRBJ1-6; D gene: NA; V gene: TRBV7-2; clone size: few; CDR3 protein: CASSLWTLYNSPLHF; CDR3 DNA: TGTGCCAGCAGCTTGTGGACACTATATAATTCACCCCTCCACTTT
J gene: TRBJ2-1; D gene: NA; V gene: TRBV5-6; clone size: NA; CDR3 protein: CASSYAPGTPSSEQFF; CDR3 DNA: TGTGCCAGCAGCTACGCACCAGGGACACCGAGTTCTGAGCAGTTCTTC
J gene: TRBJ2-5; D gene: NA; V gene: TRBV7-2; clone size: few; CDR3 protein: CASSLAQREWETQYF; CDR3 DNA: TGTGCCAGCAGCTTAGCGCAAAGGGAGTGGGAGACCCAGTACTTC
J gene: TRBJ2-1; D gene: TRBD2; V gene: TRBV12-3/TRBV12-4; clone size: NA; CDR3 protein: CASSFGLAGGQVEQFF; CDR3 DNA: TGTGCCAGCAGTTTCGGGCTAGCGGGAGGGCAGGTTGAGCAGTTCTTC
J gene: TRBJ1-2; D gene: NA; V gene: TRBV12-3/TRBV12-4; clone size: NA; CDR3 protein: CASSFQGWQYTF; CDR3 DNA: TGTGCCAGCAGTTTTCAGGGTTGGCAGTACACCTTC
J gene: TRBJ2-6; D gene: TRBD1; V gene: TRBV4-1; clone size: few; CDR3 protein: CASSQDRWGTAGANVLTF; CDR3 DNA: TGCGCCAGCAGCCAAGATAGGTGGGGGACAGCTGGGGCCAACGTCCTGACTTTC
J gene: TRBJ2-1; D gene: NA; V gene: TRBV20-1; clone size: NA; CDR3 protein: CSASVGLTADNEQFF; CDR3 DNA: TGCAGTGCTTCGGTCGGGTTAACCGCGGACAATGAGCAGTTCTTC
J gene: TRBJ2-7; D gene: TRBD1; V gene: TRBV20-1; clone size: NA; CDR3 protein: CSARLGTGLHEQYF; CDR3 DNA: TGCAGTGCTAGGTTAGGGACAGGGTTACACGAGCAGTACTTC
J gene: TRBJ1-1; D gene: NA; V gene: TRBV4-1; clone size: few; CDR3 protein: CASSQSGGGNTEAFF; CDR3 DNA: TGCGCCAGCAGCCAAAGTGGGGGGGGTAATACTGAAGCTTTCTTT
J gene: TRBJ2-7; D gene: NA; V gene: TRBV12-3/TRBV12-4; clone size: few; CDR3 protein: CASSSATMSYVEQYF; CDR3 DNA: TGTGCCAGCAGTTCCGCGACAATGAGCTACGTTGAGCAGTACTTC
J gene: TRBJ2-1; D gene: TRBD2; V gene: TRBV11-2; clone size: few; CDR3 protein: CASSLARRTGLAGVIPLYNEQFF; CDR3 DNA: TGTGCCAGCAGCTTAGCACGGCGGACGGGACTAGCGGGTGTAATCCCTCTATACAATGAGCAGTTCTTC
J gene: TRBJ2-1; D gene: TRBD2; V gene: TRBV3-1; clone size: NA; CDR3 protein: CASSPRGGAGEQFF; CDR3 DNA: TGTGCCAGCAGCCCTCGCGGGGGGGCCGGTGAGCAGTTCTTC
J gene: TRBJ1-5; D gene: NA; V gene: TRBV12-3/TRBV12-4; clone size: once; CDR3 protein: CASSPGKWRAANQPQHF; CDR3 DNA: TGTGCCAGCAGTCCCGGTAAGTGGCGAGCAGCCAATCAGCCCCAGCATTTT
J gene: TRBJ2-1; D gene: TRBD2; V gene: TRBV18; clone size: NA; CDR3 protein: CASSPRETGEQFF; CDR3 DNA: TGTGCCAGCTCACCGCGGGAGACTGGTGAGCAGTTCTTC
J gene: TRBJ1-1; D gene: NA; V gene: TRBV20-1; clone size: NA; CDR3 protein: CSAYGGKRDKNTEAFF; CDR3 DNA: TGCAGTGCCTATGGGGGGAAGCGGGACAAGAACACTGAAGCTTTCTTT
J gene: TRBJ1-2; D gene: TRBD1; V gene: TRBV6-5; clone size: few; CDR3 protein: CASSLQQGTLDYTF; CDR3 DNA: TGTGCCAGCAGCCTCCAACAGGGGACCTTAGACTACACCTTC
J gene: TRBJ2-1; D gene: TRBD1; V gene: TRBV20-1; clone size: few; CDR3 protein: CSAKDRGTYNEQFF; CDR3 DNA: TGCAGTGCTAAGGACAGGGGCACCTACAATGAGCAGTTCTTC
J gene: TRBJ2-1; D gene: TRBD2; V gene: TRBV9; clone size: NA; CDR3 protein: CASSVEAALASDEQFF; CDR3 DNA: TGTGCCAGCAGCGTAGAAGCCGCACTAGCGAGCGATGAGCAGTTCTTC
J gene: TRBJ2-6; D gene: NA; V gene: TRBV6-2/TRBV6-3; clone size: few; CDR3 protein: CASARIAGGANVLTF; CDR3 DNA: TGTGCCAGCGCTAGAATAGCCGGTGGGGCCAACGTCCTGACTTTC
J gene: TRBJ1-5; D gene: NA; V gene: TRBV12-3/TRBV12-4; clone size: few; CDR3 protein: CASRHSNQPQHF; CDR3 DNA: TGTGCCAGCAGACATAGCAATCAGCCCCAGCATTTT
J gene: TRBJ1-2; D gene: TRBD1; V gene: TRBV14; clone size: few; CDR3 protein: CASSQDGQGVDYTF; CDR3 DNA: TGTGCCAGCAGCCAAGATGGGCAGGGGGTGGACTACACCTTC
J gene: TRBJ1-1; D gene: NA; V gene: TRBV7-3; clone size: NA; CDR3 protein: CASSLNSGREAFF; CDR3 DNA: TGTGCCAGCAGCTTAAATTCGGGTCGTGAAGCTTTCTTT
J gene: TRBJ2-6; D gene: TRBD2; V gene: TRBV30; clone size: NA; CDR3 protein: CATPGGGEANVLTF; CDR3 DNA: TGTGCCACCCCGGGGGGAGGGGAGGCCAACGTCCTGACTTTC
J gene: TRBJ2-3; D gene: TRBD2; V gene: TRBV2; clone size: NA; CDR3 protein: CAGRPGLASTDTQYF; CDR3 DNA: TGTGCCGGCCGACCGGGACTAGCAAGCACAGATACGCAGTATTTT
J gene: TRBJ1-2; D gene: TRBD1; V gene: TRBV14; clone size: few; CDR3 protein: CASRPQGTANYGYTF; CDR3 DNA: TGTGCCAGCCGGCCCCAGGGGACAGCTAACTATGGCTACACCTTC
J gene: TRBJ2-7; D gene: NA; V gene: TRBV29-1; clone size: NA; CDR3 protein: CSVGDQGNSGREYF; CDR3 DNA: TGCAGCGTTGGGGATCAGGGGAACTCGGGTCGGGAGTACTTC
J gene: TRBJ1-6; D gene: TRBD1; V gene: TRBV5-1; clone size: NA; CDR3 protein: CASSLVNRGNSPLHF; CDR3 DNA: TGCGCCAGCAGCTTGGTTAACAGGGGTAATTCACCCCTCCACTTT
J gene: TRBJ2-7; D gene: TRBD2; V gene: TRBV18; clone size: NA; CDR3 protein: CASSPSLSGRSYEQYF; CDR3 DNA: TGTGCCAGCTCACCAAGCCTGAGCGGGAGGAGTTACGAGCAGTACTTC
J gene: TRBJ2-7; D gene: NA; V gene: TRBV19; clone size: NA; CDR3 protein: CASTLRDEQYF; CDR3 DNA: TGTGCCAGTACGTTAAGGGACGAGCAGTACTTC
J gene: TRBJ2-3; D gene: NA; V gene: TRBV5-1; clone size: once; CDR3 protein: CASSPRGRPGADTQYF; CDR3 DNA: TGCGCCAGCAGCCCGCGGGGGCGACCTGGGGCAGATACGCAGTATTTT
J gene: TRBJ2-2; D gene: TRBD2; V gene: TRBV7-2; clone size: few; CDR3 protein: CASSKTSGSYGELFF; CDR3 DNA: TGTGCCAGCAGCAAGACTAGCGGGAGTTACGGGGAGCTGTTTTTT
J gene: TRBJ2-7; D gene: TRBD2; V gene: TRBV12-3/TRBV12-4; clone size: few; CDR3 protein: CASSWRLAGNYEQYF; CDR3 DNA: TGTGCCAGCAGTTGGCGACTAGCGGGGAACTACGAGCAGTACTTC